This T cell receptor (beta chain) was sequenced in a study of PD-L1 blockade in urothelial cancer (TCRdb year 2017). A note on the overall study: All patients started therapy at some point between 2014 and 2016 and received atezolizumab 1,200 mg intravenously every 3 weeks. An exploratory multi-omic analysis was conducted of the somatic, immune and clinical correlates of response to PD-L1 blockade with atezolizumab in urothelial cancer. Whole exome sequencing and RNA sequencing of pretreatment tumors were performed alongside TCR sequencing in the same patients. Blood samples gave median yields of about 150,000 T cells and around 88,000 unique TCRs, along with a median clonality of around 0.08. Durable clinical benefit was defined as a progression-free survival longer than 6 months, and TCR features were additionally tested against progression-free survival and overall survival. Blood samples were analyzed at two time points: 3 weeks after treatment start (second dose) and 6 weeks after treatment start. Patients had an ECOG performance status of 0 or 1 and had received between 0 and 3 prior chemotherapy regimens. Several patients reached durable clinical benefit, while about 20 patients did not. About 90% of the 29 patients were males with bladder-origin urothelial cancer, and 18 of 29 reported a prior smoking history. Twenty-nine patients had pretreatment blood TCR-seq, about 25 had at least one posttreatment blood collection, and about 25 had tumor TCR-seq. Pretreatment tumor samples and matched peripheral blood, collected serially before and after atezolizumab treatment, underwent TCR sequencing.

About this clone: Its antigen remains undetermined. Base-call qualities are not available, and no considerably larger clone is one nucleotide away.

In light of the paper, this sample's time point label describes: peripheral blood 6 weeks after treatment start. A total of under 35 patients with locally advanced or metastatic urothelial carcinoma, treated at Memorial Sloan Kettering on a trial protocol, made up the cohort. Peripheral blood mononuclear cells were collected pretreatment and during treatment, with between 1 and 8 total time points per patient. The Qiagen DNeasy Blood extraction kit was used to purify genomic DNA from total PBMCs and from tumor samples. PBMCs were collected pretreatment and during treatment, and were isolated and stored as previously described. General conclusions and limits of the study: Improved progression-free and overall survival was associated with having pretreatment peripheral blood TCR clonality below the median. Greater expansion of tumor-associated TCR clones in peripheral blood 3 weeks after the start of treatment was observed in patients with durable benefit (n of about 20, p = 0.022). Small sample size (n ≈ 29) and many exploratory analyses mean the results are intended to be hypothesis-generating.

To estimate absolute template abundance from read counts, synthetic TCR analog templates were spiked into each PCR. The immunoSEQ assay was used to amplify TCRbeta CDR3 regions from genomic DNA with bias-controlled V and J gene primers. Rearranged TCRbeta segments were sequenced at approximately 20X coverage. The original pipeline was this. Clustering was used to correct sequencing errors, and CDR3s were annotated against IMGT to assign V, D and J genes. Only productive TCRbeta rearrangements were used in downstream analyses, excluding out-of-frame or stop-codon sequences. Clonality was calculated as one minus the Shannon entropy normalized by the log of the number of unique productive sequences. Fisher's exact test with Benjamini-Hochberg correction, at a threshold of adjusted p below 0.01, was used to find clones that differed between time points or between blood and tumor. Imported from immuneACCESS, the table was reduced by TCRdb to in-frame sequences with V and J called. These copies leave out some clones; in studies compared against another copy, an unresolved V gene accounts for under half, and the cause of the remainder is not known. V, J and clone size were drawn from that table, and D and trimming were deduced from the DNA. This sample is represented by around 45,000 clones; around four fifths of them were singletons. The top ten clones comprise about 16% of the sample.

The clonotype was recovered from a man in his 60s with urothelial cancer. The input for sequencing was PBMCs, taken around atezolizumab (anti-PD-L1) treatment.

For the CDR3, the sequence is CASHGGRDSLTDTQYF. The DNA is as follows: TGTGCCAGCCATGGGGGACGGGACAGCCTCACAGATACGCAGTATTTT. This chain is built from TRBV28 and TRBJ2-3; 7 junctional bases match TRBD1. V is pruned by 8 bases and J by 2 bases, leaving 13 bases of the junction without a gene match. The CDR3 holds 16 amino acids from the cysteine to the phenylalanine. Of the read, only the CDR3 DNA is kept; its 48 bases are in frame from base 1. CDR1 and CDR2, per the germline V gene, are MDHEN and SYDVKM.